The 13 T cell receptor beta chains listed next were all sequenced from one sample in a study of T cell repertoires in cytomegalovirus infection. TCRdb recomputed calls from the reads with MiXCR, one row per CDR3 protein. The table has roughly 300,000 distinct CDR3 sequences, about 23% seen once. Specimen: PBMCs. The receptors stem from a human donor in good health (CMV status not recorded). Some clones in this sample may be carry-over from other donors' samples.

Comments on this clonotype: Possible read error: a much larger clone is one base away. The chain is built from TRBV11-2 and TRBJ2-7; 12 nucleotides agree with TRBD2. Trimming removed 4 bases from V and 2 bases from J; junction bases left unmatched: 0. The CDR3 runs to 14 residues. Germline CDR1 is SGHAT and CDR2 is FQNNGV. Here the CDR3 reads CASSWTSGTYEQYF. The CDR3, as DNA: TGTGCCAGCAGCTGGACTAGCGGGACCTACGAGCAGTACTTC.

The chain couples TRBV6-2 or TRBV6-3 to TRBJ2-7, with TRBD2 matching 11 bases. This CDR3 comprises 14 residues. J lost 4 bases, V lost 8 bases, and 7 bases had no gene match. Germline CDR1 reads MNHEY; CDR2 reads SVGEGT. The CDR3 DNA reads TGTGCCAGCGGAACTAGCGGGAGACTTTACGAGCAGTACTTC. Its protein is CASGTSGRLYEQYF.

The table lists this clonotype with many counts. The chain couples TRBV7-2 to TRBJ2-2; no clear D gene. Germline V gene data show CDR1 as SGHTA and CDR2 as FQGNSA. The CDR3 is 15 residues long. V lost 5 bases and J 0 bases, leaving 10 bases between the germline ends. CDR3 in DNA: TGTGCCAGCAGCCCCCTCCTAGCGAACACCGGGGAGCTGTTTTTT. Encoded protein: CASSPLLANTGELFF.

The CDR3: CASIRDSGSGNTIYF. The CDR3, as DNA: TGTGCCAGCATCCGGGACAGCGGCTCTGGAAACACCATATATTTT. This chain connects TRBV2 to TRBJ1-3; 7 nucleotides align to TRBD1. V lost 7 bases, J lost 0 bases, and 6 bases stayed unmatched. The germline V gene has CDR1 SNHLY and CDR2 FYNNEI. This CDR3 is 15 amino acids long. The variable domain in full, completed from reference TRBV2 and TRBJ1-3, reads EPEVTQTPSHQVTQMGQEVILRCVPISNHLYFYWYRQILGQKVEFLVSFYNNEISEKSEIFDDQFSVERPDGSNFTLKIRSTKLEDSAMYFCASIRDSGSGNTIYFGEGSWLTVV.

This clonotype was seen more than once but under ten times. J is TRBJ2-7 and V is TRBV5-4; tentatively, D is TRBD2 (5 bases). V lost 0 bases and J lost 0, with 10 bases in between. Germline V gene lookup returns CDR1 SGHNT and CDR2 YYREEE (reference sequence). The CDR3 contains 15 residues. CDR3 protein: CASSLASGTSYEQYF. The CDR3 DNA is TGTGCCAGCAGCTTGGCCAGCGGTACCTCCTACGAGCAGTACTTC. Variable domain in full (rest from reference TRBV5-4 and TRBJ2-7): ETGVTQSPTHLIKTRGQQVTLRCSSQSGHNTVSWYQQALGQGPQFIFQYYREEENGRGNFPPRFSGLQFPNYSSELNVNALELDDSALYLCASSLASGTSYEQYFGPGTRLTVT.

The chain combines TRBV30 with TRBJ2-6, with 7 bases identical to TRBD1. The germline V gene encodes CDR1 GTSNPN and CDR2 SVGIG (reference sequence). This CDR3 spans 14 amino acids. V trimming: 1 base; J trimming: 4 bases; junction bases outside the gene matches: 1. The CDR3, as DNA: TGTGCCTGGAGTGGGGGACAGGGGGCCAACGTCCTGACTTTC. Its translation: CAWSGGQGANVLTF.

The J gene is TRBJ2-5, the V gene TRBV7-9, with TRBD1 as a possible D gene (6 bases). The CDR3 extends over 14 amino acids. CDR1 and CDR2 (germline): SEHNR, FQNEAQ (reference sequence). The V gene lost 5 bases and the J gene lost 1 base, with 11 bases spanning the gap. CDR3 in DNA: TGTGCCAGCAGCGTTACAGGGCTCCAAGAGACCCAGTACTTC. Translating it yields CASSVTGLQETQYF. Full variable domain (outside the CDR3, taken from reference TRBV7-9 and TRBJ2-5): DTGVSQNPRHKITKRGQNVTFRCDPISEHNRLYWYRQTLGQGPEFLTYFQNEAQLEKSRLLSDRFSAERPKGSFSTLEIQRTEQGDSAMYLCASSVTGLQETQYFGPGTRLLVL.

This sequence joins TRBV20-1 and TRBJ1-1; possible D gene TRBD1, 5 bases. The CDR3 covers 12 residues. The V gene lost 6 bases and the J gene lost 1 base, with 9 bases spanning the gap. Germline loops: CDR1 DFQATT, CDR2 SNEGSKA (reference sequence). The CDR3 spells CSARGGNTEAFF. Written as DNA, the CDR3 is TGCAGTGCGAGGGGAGGGAACACTGAAGCTTTCTTT.

The sample holds many counts of this clonotype. The V and J genes are TRBV7-8 and TRBJ1-5; 7 nucleotides match TRBD1. CDR1 is SGHVS, CDR2 FQNEAQ, per germline. There are 14 residues in the CDR3. V lost 5 bases and J lost 4; bases outside the gene matches: 5. CDR3 nucleotide sequence: TGTGCCAGCAGCCCCGGGACAGAGAATCAGCCCCAGCATTTT. Amino acids: CASSPGTENQPQHF.

The chain couples TRBV11-2 to TRBJ1-1; D unresolved. Per germline, CDR1 SGHAT and CDR2 FQNNGV. The V end lost 3 bases, the J end lost 6 bases, and 5 bases lay between the germline ends. The CDR3 length is 11 residues. The DNA for the CDR3 is TGTGCCAGCAGCTTGAGCGCTGAAGCTTTCTTT. Protein: CASSLSAEAFF.

The V call is TRBV7-2, the J call TRBJ2-3, with a tentative D call TRBD2 (5 bases). V shed 5 bases and J shed 6 bases, with 18 bases lying between them. This CDR3 region has 15 residues. Germline CDR1 and CDR2: SGHTA and FQGNSA. The CDR3 reads CASSRRDNPIDTQYF. The CDR3 nucleotides read TGTGCCAGCAGCCGACGGGATAACCCTATCGATACGCAGTATTTT.

There are a few counts of this clonotype. The chain uses TRBV7-2 and TRBJ2-3; TRBD2 matches at 8 bases. Germline values: CDR1 SGHTA, CDR2 FQGNSA. V was pared by 2 bases and J by 4 bases, with 2 bases of the junction left unmatched. There are 14 residues in the CDR3. CDR3 sequence (DNA): TGTGCCAGCAGCTTAACTAGCGGTTCAGATACGCAGTATTTT. Residues: CASSLTSGSDTQYF.

This clonotype was picked up many times. The V call is TRBV28, the J call TRBJ2-3; no reliable D call. Germline loops: CDR1 MDHEN, CDR2 SYDVKM. With 7 bases removed from V and 4 bases from J, the gap between germline ends came to 12 bases. There are 13 residues in the CDR3. In DNA form, the CDR3 reads TGTGCCAGCAAAAGATGGGTGGCAGATACGCAGTATTTT. It translates to CASKRWVADTQYF.